This T cell receptor (beta chain) stems from a study of T cell responses to AZD1222 COVID-19 vaccine. The study's findings and limits: Following two doses of AZD1222, Spike-specific TCR breadth and depth rose.

The ends lost 0 bases at V and 3 bases at J; junction bases unmatched: 1. Germline CDR1 SGHRS, CDR2 YFSETQ. The CDR3 runs to 14 residues. Comment on this clone: Its specificity is not known.

The table came from immunoSEQ multiplex PCR; TCRdb's copy has only in-frame clones and leaves some out. The sample shows around 130,000 clones, 89% of them seen only once. The sequence was obtained from an adult who received the AZD1222 COVID-19 vaccine. The V call is TRBV5-1, the J call TRBJ2-3; 7 nucleotides agree with TRBD2. Sequenced material: peripheral blood, taken 28 days after the second AZD1222 dose. The CDR3 region is CASSLGLATDTQYF. CDR3 DNA sequence: TGCGCCAGCAGCTTGGGACTAGCAACAGATACGCAGTATTTT.